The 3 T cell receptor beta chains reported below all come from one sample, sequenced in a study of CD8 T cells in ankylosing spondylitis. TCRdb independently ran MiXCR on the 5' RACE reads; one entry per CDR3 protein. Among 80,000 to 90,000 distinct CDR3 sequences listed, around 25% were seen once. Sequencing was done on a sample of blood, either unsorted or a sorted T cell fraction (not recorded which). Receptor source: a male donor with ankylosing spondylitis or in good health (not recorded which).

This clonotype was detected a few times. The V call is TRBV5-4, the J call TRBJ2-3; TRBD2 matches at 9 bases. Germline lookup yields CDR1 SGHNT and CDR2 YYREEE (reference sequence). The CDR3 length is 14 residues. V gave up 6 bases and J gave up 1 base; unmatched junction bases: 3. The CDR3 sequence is CASTQRGGTDTQYF. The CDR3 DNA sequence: TGTGCCAGCACCCAGCGGGGGGGCACAGATACGCAGTATTTT.

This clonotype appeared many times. The DNA of the CDR3 is TGCAGCGTTGGGCTCGGGGAGAAAGCTTTCTTT. Translation: CSVGLGEKAFF. The gene calls are TRBV29-1 and TRBJ1-1; no clear D gene. Trimming shortened V by 4 bases and J by 9 bases, and 12 bases separated the two germline ends. Germline V lookup: CDR1 SQVTM, CDR2 ANQGSEA. CDR3 length equals 11 residues.

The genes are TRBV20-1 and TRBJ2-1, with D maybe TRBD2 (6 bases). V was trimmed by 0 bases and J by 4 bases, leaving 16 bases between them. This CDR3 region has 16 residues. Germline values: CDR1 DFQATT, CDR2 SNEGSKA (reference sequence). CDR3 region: CSAREDGISGYNEQFF. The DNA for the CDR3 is TGCAGTGCTAGAGAAGACGGGATTAGCGGATACAATGAGCAGTTCTTC.